This TCR beta chain emerged from a study of blood T cell repertoires in COVID-19. Study-wide context: Both acute and convalescent COVID-19 samples were obtained from the United States, Italy and Spain. T cells, B-cell-depleted T cells, or PBMCs provided the cDNA or gDNA that served as material.

Methods used by the authors: Amplified reference gene primers provided the basis for estimating nucleated cell counts. Assay: immunoSEQ multiplex PCR; the TCRdb copy retains only in-frame clones and omits some. V, J and clone size derive from that table, while D and trimming were established from the DNA sequence. Of 200,000 to 300,000 clones in the sample, approximately 86% are singletons; the top ten hold about 2%. The CDR3 sequence is 14 residues long. The V end lost 2 bases, the J end lost 2 bases, and 10 bases lay between the germline ends. CDR1 is SGHNT, CDR2 YYREEE, per germline (reference sequence).

The genes are TRBV5-4 and TRBJ1-1; a weak D match, TRBD1 (5 bases). The sequenced sample was peripheral blood. The origin of this receptor is a man aged 30 to 39 with active or convalescent COVID-19. The CDR3 DNA reads as TGTGCCAGCAGCTTCGCGGGGGGAAACACTGAAGCTTTCTTT. Translating it yields CASSFAGGNTEAFF.